A selection of T cell receptor beta chains follows, all from one sample in a study of OX40 agonist ivuxolimab in advanced cancers. The repertoire was sequenced with immunoSEQ multiplex PCR; TCRdb's copy has only in-frame clones and lacks some. The data contain tens of thousands of clones, around nine tenths of them singletons. The sequencing used CD4+ or CD8+ T cells sorted from blood, collected in a trial of the OX40 agonist ivuxolimab. Receptors were obtained from an adult with an advanced solid tumor such as melanoma, head and neck, liver or kidney cancer. CDR3s include the opening cysteine and the closing phenylalanine or tryptophan. The D gene is left open where the match is weak. Where a row states a size, it is once, few, many or the class of an expanded clone; other rows omit it.

D	V	J	size	CDR3	DNA
TRBD2	TRBV19	TRBJ2-7	.	CASSMGRGARYEQYF	TGTGCCAGTAGTATGGGGCGGGGGGCCCGCTACGAGCAGTACTTC
TRBD2	TRBV6-5	TRBJ2-1	.	CASSHGGEQFF	TGTGCCAGCAGTCACGGGGGGGAGCAGTTCTTC
TRBD2	TRBV11-2	TRBJ2-1	.	CASSPSPSGGPEQFF	TGTGCCAGCAGCCCCTCTCCTAGCGGGGGACCTGAGCAGTTCTTC
.	TRBV10-3	TRBJ2-1	.	CAISDPEWGSSYNEQFF	TGTGCCATCAGTGATCCCGAGTGGGGGAGCTCCTACAATGAGCAGTTCTTC
.	TRBV4-3	TRBJ2-1	.	CASSQDIPTGHNYNEQFF	TGCGCCAGCAGCCAAGATATCCCAACGGGACACAACTACAATGAGCAGTTCTTC
.	TRBV6-5	TRBJ2-7	few	CASSYPDRPYEQYF	TGTGCCAGCAGTTATCCGGACAGACCCTACGAGCAGTACTTC
.	TRBV19	TRBJ1-2	once	CASVTLGARGYTF	TGTGCCAGTGTAACCTTGGGGGCGCGAGGCTACACCTTC
.	TRBV4-3	TRBJ1-2	.	CASSQDGTAVGYYGYTF	TGCGCCAGCAGCCAAGATGGTACGGCAGTCGGATACTATGGCTACACCTTC
TRBD2	TRBV11-2	TRBJ2-3	.	CASSLFASGGAGDTQYF	TGTGCCAGCAGCTTATTCGCCAGCGGGGGGGCCGGAGATACGCAGTATTTT
.	TRBV7-6	TRBJ1-4	.	CASSPDGTNEKLFF	TGTGCCAGCAGCCCGGACGGCACTAATGAAAAACTGTTTTTT
.	TRBV6-5	TRBJ1-1	.	CASSWAGAGTEAFF	TGTGCCAGCAGTTGGGCAGGGGCGGGCACTGAAGCTTTCTTT
TRBD1	TRBV10-2	TRBJ1-5	once	CASSPLGQEPQHF	TGCGCCAGCAGTCCCTTGGGACAGGAGCCCCAGCATTTT
.	TRBV7-9	TRBJ2-5	.	CASSLKERETQYF	TGTGCCAGCAGCTTAAAAGAAAGGGAGACCCAGTACTTC
.	TRBV7-9	TRBJ2-7	.	CASSPTDKAYEQYF	TGTGCCAGCAGCCCAACGGACAAGGCCTACGAGCAGTACTTC
.	TRBV4-3	TRBJ1-3	.	CASSQATGSLENTIYF	TGCGCCAGCAGCCAAGCTACAGGGTCTCTGGAAAACACCATATATTTT
TRBD1	TRBV4-1	TRBJ1-1	few	CASSPQVGQMNTEAFF	TGCGCCAGCAGCCCGCAAGTGGGACAGATGAACACTGAAGCTTTCTTT
.	TRBV4-1	TRBJ1-2	.	CASSQGPVGYTF	TGCGCCAGCAGCCAAGGGCCAGTTGGCTACACCTTC
TRBD1	TRBV13	TRBJ1-6	.	CASSLVGTGGADSPLHF	TGTGCCAGCAGCTTAGTGGGGACAGGGGGCGCGGACTCACCCCTCCACTTT
.	TRBV6-5	TRBJ1-2	once	CASSYSPATGGYTF	TGTGCCAGCAGTTACTCCCCCGCGACGGGAGGCTACACCTTC
.	TRBV25-1	TRBJ2-7	.	CASRLGHPLYF	TGTGCCAGCAGACTCGGACACCCACTGTACTTC
TRBD1	TRBV5-5	TRBJ1-2	.	CASSSDRPYGYTF	TGTGCCAGCAGCTCGGACAGGCCCTATGGCTACACCTTC
TRBD1	TRBV6-5	TRBJ1-1	once	CASSTGTGATEAFF	TGTGCCAGCAGTACCGGGACAGGGGCCACTGAAGCTTTCTTT
.	TRBV19	TRBJ2-7	.	CASSLGGGSLYEQYF	TGTGCCAGTTCCCTGGGGGGAGGATCCCTCTACGAGCAGTACTTC
.	TRBV7-8	TRBJ1-2	.	CASSLRLTGPTSNYGYTF	TGTGCCAGCAGCTTAAGGTTGACAGGACCAACGTCTAACTATGGCTACACCTTC
TRBD2	TRBV6-5	TRBJ2-4	.	CASSLAGNIQYF	TGTGCCAGCAGTTTAGCGGGAAACATTCAGTACTTC
TRBD1	TRBV15	TRBJ2-1	.	CATSRDRGQGSEQFF	TGTGCCACCAGCAGAGATCGGGGACAGGGCAGCGAGCAGTTCTTC
.	TRBV7-2	TRBJ2-3	.	CASSSLGGPDTQYF	TGTGCCAGCAGCTCACTGGGGGGGCCTGATACGCAGTATTTT
.	TRBV7-9	TRBJ2-7	once	CASSPATDSYEQYF	TGTGCCAGCAGCCCGGCGACCGATTCCTACGAGCAGTACTTC
TRBD1	TRBV9	TRBJ2-7	.	CASSVGGGREQYF	TGTGCCAGCAGCGTAGGAGGGGGCAGGGAGCAGTACTTC
.	TRBV9	TRBJ1-1	.	CASSQEGGGAFF	TGTGCCAGCAGTCAAGAGGGGGGAGGAGCTTTCTTT
.	TRBV4-2	TRBJ1-1	few	CASSPPGNTEAFF	TGTGCCAGCAGCCCCCCAGGGAACACTGAAGCTTTCTTT
.	TRBV9	TRBJ2-3	.	CASSVGLVGGLTDTQYF	TGTGCCAGCAGCGTAGGGTTAGTGGGGGGGCTGACAGATACGCAGTATTTT
.	TRBV4-3	TRBJ1-1	.	CASSHSENTEAFF	TGCGCCAGCAGCCATTCAGAGAACACTGAAGCTTTCTTT
TRBD1	TRBV25-1	TRBJ1-4	.	CASSDPGTGRWNEKLFF	TGTGCCAGCAGTGACCCCGGGACAGGGCGATGGAATGAAAAACTGTTTTTT
.	TRBV5-4	TRBJ2-1	.	CASSLSQLEQFF	TGTGCCAGCAGCTTAAGTCAACTTGAGCAGTTCTTC
TRBD1	TRBV19	TRBJ2-1	.	CASRNRGGFQKIDEQFF	TGTGCCAGTAGGAACAGGGGCGGATTTCAGAAAATCGATGAGCAGTTCTTC
TRBD1	TRBV29-1	TRBJ1-3	.	CSVGGTGEFSGNTIYF	TGCAGCGTGGGCGGGACAGGGGAGTTTTCTGGAAACACCATATATTTT
.	TRBV9	TRBJ2-5	.	CASSVDPSQQETQYF	TGTGCCAGCAGCGTAGACCCCAGTCAGCAAGAGACCCAGTACTTC